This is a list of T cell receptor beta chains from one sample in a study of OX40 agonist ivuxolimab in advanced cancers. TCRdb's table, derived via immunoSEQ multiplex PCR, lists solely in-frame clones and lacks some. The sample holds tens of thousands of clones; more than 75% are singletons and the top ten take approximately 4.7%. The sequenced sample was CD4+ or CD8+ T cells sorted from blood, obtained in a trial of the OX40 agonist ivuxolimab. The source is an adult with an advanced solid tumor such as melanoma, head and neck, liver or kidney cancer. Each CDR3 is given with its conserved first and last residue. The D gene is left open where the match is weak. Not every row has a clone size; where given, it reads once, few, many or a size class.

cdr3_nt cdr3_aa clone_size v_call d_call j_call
TGTGCCAGCAGTGAATGGGGACAGGGCGGGGAGCTGTTTTTT CASSEWGQGGELFF NA TRBV25-1 TRBD1 TRBJ2-2
TGTGCCAGCACCATTCCCCCGGGGGGGGCAAATGAGCAGTTCTTC CASTIPPGGANEQFF NA TRBV7-2 TRBD2 TRBJ2-1
TGTGCCAGCAGTTTTAGCCGGGACCCCTCCTACGAGCAGTACTTC CASSFSRDPSYEQYF once TRBV7-2 NA TRBJ2-7
TGTGCCAGCAGCCAAGATCAAGCCTTGACCGGGGAGCTGTTTTTT CASSQDQALTGELFF NA TRBV4-2 NA TRBJ2-2
TGTGCCAGCAGCCGAGACAGGGGGCGAACAGATACGCAGTATTTT CASSRDRGRTDTQYF once TRBV11-1 TRBD1 TRBJ2-3
TGCAGTGCATCCAGGGCCAACGAGCAGTACTTC CSASRANEQYF NA TRBV20-1 NA TRBJ2-7
TGTGCCAGCAGCCAAGATCAAGGACGCGGTTCCTACGAGCAGTACTTC CASSQDQGRGSYEQYF NA TRBV4-2 NA TRBJ2-7
TGTGCCAGCAGCCCCCGTGGTGTTAAATATAATTCACCCCTCCACTTT CASSPRGVKYNSPLHF once TRBV7-8 NA TRBJ1-6
TGTGCCAGCAGCTCCGAAACAGGGGGCGCGTCCTCGAGTACGGGCGAGCAGTACTTC CASSSETGGASSSTGEQYF NA TRBV13 TRBD1 TRBJ2-7
TGTGCCAGCAATGGGCTGCTCCCTAACTATGGCTACACCTTC CASNGLLPNYGYTF few TRBV19 NA TRBJ1-2
TGTGCCAGCAGCCAAGATCTGACTAGCGGTGTGGCGGCCAAAAACATTCAGTACTTC CASSQDLTSGVAAKNIQYF NA TRBV14 TRBD2 TRBJ2-4
TGTGCCAGTAGTGGGGGGTTGTACGAGCAGTACTTC CASSGGLYEQYF NA TRBV19 NA TRBJ2-7
TGTGCCAGCAGTTACGGACTAGCGGGATCCTACGAGCAGTACTTC CASSYGLAGSYEQYF NA TRBV6-5 TRBD2 TRBJ2-7
TGTGCCAGCAGCTCTAGAGGGGGACAGGGGGCTTCTGGAAACACCATATATTTT CASSSRGGQGASGNTIYF NA TRBV5-6 TRBD1 TRBJ1-3
TGTGCCACCAGGGGACTTGGTGTAATCACAGATACGCAGTATTTT CATRGLGVITDTQYF once TRBV15 NA TRBJ2-3
TGTGCCAGCAGCGCGCGGACAGGGGGCACGAGGGATGAGCAGTTCTTC CASSARTGGTRDEQFF NA TRBV9 TRBD1 TRBJ2-1
TGTGCCAGCGCTGGGACTTCGAACACCGGGGAGCTGTTTTTT CASAGTSNTGELFF NA TRBV2 NA TRBJ2-2
TGTGCCAGCTCATCCCAGGGTAGCCCTGGAAACACCATATATTTT CASSSQGSPGNTIYF NA TRBV18 NA TRBJ1-3